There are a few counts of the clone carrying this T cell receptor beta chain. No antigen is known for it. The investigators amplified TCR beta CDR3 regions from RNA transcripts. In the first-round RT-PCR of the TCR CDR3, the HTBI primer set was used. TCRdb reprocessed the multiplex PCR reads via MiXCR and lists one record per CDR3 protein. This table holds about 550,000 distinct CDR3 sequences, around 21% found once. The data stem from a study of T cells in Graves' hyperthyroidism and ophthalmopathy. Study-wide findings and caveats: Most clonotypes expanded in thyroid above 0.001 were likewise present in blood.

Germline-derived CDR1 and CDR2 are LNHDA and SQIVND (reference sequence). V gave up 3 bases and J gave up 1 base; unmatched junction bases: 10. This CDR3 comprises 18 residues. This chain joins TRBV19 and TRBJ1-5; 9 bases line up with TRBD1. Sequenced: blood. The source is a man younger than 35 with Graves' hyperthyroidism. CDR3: CASSIGLYRGHSNQPQHF. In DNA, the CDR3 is TGTGCCAGTAGTATTGGGCTTTACAGGGGGCACAGCAATCAGCCCCAGCATTTT.